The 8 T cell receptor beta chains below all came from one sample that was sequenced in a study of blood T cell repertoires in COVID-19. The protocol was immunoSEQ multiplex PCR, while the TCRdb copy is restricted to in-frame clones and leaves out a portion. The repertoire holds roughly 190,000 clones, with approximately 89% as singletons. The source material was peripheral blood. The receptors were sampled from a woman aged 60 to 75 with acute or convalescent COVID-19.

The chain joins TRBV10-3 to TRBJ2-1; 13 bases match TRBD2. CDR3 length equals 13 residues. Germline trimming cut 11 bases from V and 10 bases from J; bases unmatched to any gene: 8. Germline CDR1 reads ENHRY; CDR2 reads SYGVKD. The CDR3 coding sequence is TGTGCCGTCGGACTAGCGGGAGCGCAGGAGCAGTTCTTC. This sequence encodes CAVGLAGAQEQFF.

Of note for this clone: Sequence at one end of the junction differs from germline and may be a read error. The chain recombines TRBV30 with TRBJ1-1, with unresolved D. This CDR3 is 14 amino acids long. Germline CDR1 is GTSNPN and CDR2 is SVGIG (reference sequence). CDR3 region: CAWVGDLGNPEAFF. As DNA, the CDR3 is TGTGCCTGGGTCGGGGATTTGGGGAACCCTGAAGCTTTCTTT.

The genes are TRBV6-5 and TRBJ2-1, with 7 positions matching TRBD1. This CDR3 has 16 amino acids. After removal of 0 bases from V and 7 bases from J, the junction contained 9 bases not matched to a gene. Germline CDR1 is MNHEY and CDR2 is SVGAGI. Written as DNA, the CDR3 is TGTGCCAGCAGTTACTCGATGACAGGGAAGAGGAATGAGCAGTTCTTC. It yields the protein CASSYSMTGKRNEQFF.

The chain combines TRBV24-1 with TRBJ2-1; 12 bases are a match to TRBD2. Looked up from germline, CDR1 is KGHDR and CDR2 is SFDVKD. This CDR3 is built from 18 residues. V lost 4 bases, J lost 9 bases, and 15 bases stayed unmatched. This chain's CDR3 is CATSDPSSGRGGYGEQFF. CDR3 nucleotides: TGTGCCACCAGTGACCCCTCTAGCGGGAGGGGAGGCTATGGTGAGCAGTTCTTC.

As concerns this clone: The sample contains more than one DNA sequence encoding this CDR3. The CDR3 nucleotides are TGTGCCAGCAGCTTAGGACAGGGCAGCACTGAAGCTTTCTTT. Its translation: CASSLGQGSTEAFF. The chain carries TRBV11-2 and TRBJ1-1, with 7 bases matching TRBD1. The CDR3 extends over 14 amino acids. Per the germline V gene, CDR1 is SGHAT and CDR2 is FQNNGV. V was clipped by 1 base and J by 4 bases; unmatched bases: 3.

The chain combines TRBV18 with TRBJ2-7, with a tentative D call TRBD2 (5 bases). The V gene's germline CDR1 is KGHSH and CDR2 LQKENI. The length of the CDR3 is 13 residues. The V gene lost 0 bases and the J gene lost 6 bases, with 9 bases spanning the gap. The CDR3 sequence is CASSPPLEGEQYF. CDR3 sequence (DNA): TGTGCCAGCTCACCACCCCTCGAGGGCGAGCAGTACTTC.

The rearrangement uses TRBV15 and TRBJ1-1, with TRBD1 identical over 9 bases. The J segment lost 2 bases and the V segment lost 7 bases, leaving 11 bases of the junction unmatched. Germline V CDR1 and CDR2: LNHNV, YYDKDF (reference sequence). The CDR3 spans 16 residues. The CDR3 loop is CATTPGTGYSNTEAFF. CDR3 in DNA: TGTGCCACCACCCCCGGGACAGGGTATAGTAACACTGAAGCTTTCTTT.

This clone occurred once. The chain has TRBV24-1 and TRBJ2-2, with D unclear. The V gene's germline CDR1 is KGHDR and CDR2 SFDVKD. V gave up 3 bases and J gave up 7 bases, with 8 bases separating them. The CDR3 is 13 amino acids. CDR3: CATSDPPVGELFF. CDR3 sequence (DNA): TGTGCCACCAGTGATCCCCCAGTCGGGGAGCTGTTTTTT.